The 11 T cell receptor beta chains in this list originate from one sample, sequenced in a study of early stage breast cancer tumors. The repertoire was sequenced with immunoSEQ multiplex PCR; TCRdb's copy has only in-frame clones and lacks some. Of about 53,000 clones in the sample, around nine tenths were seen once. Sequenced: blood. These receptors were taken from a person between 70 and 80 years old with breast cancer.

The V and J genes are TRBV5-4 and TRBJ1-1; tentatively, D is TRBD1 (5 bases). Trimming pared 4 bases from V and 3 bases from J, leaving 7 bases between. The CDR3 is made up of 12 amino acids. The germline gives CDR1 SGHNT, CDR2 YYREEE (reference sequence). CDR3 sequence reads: CASSRGDTEAFF. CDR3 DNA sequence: TGTGCCAGCAGCCGGGGGGACACTGAAGCTTTCTTT.

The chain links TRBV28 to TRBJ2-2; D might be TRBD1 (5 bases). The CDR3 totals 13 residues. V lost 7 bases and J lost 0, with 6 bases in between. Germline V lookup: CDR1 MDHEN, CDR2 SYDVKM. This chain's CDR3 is CASKGANTGELFF. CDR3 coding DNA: TGTGCCAGCAAAGGGGCGAACACCGGGGAGCTGTTTTTT.

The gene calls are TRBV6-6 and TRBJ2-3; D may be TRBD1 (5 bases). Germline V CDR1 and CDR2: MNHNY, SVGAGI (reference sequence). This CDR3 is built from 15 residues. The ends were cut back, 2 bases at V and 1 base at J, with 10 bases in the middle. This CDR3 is CASSYGQGGTDTQYF. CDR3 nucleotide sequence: TGTGCCAGCAGTTACGGTCAAGGGGGCACAGATACGCAGTATTTT.

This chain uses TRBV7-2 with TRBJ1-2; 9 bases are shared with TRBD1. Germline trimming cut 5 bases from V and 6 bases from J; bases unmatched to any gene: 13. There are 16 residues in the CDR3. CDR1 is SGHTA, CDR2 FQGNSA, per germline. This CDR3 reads CASSTSIGQGPNGYTF. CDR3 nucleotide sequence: TGTGCCAGCAGCACATCTATCGGACAGGGGCCCAATGGCTACACCTTC.

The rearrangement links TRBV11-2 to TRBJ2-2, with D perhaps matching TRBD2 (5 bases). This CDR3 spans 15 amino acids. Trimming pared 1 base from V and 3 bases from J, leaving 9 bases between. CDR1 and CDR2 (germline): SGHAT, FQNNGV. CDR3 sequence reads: CASSLGGQYTGELFF. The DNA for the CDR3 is TGTGCCAGCAGCTTAGGAGGGCAATACACCGGGGAGCTGTTTTTT.

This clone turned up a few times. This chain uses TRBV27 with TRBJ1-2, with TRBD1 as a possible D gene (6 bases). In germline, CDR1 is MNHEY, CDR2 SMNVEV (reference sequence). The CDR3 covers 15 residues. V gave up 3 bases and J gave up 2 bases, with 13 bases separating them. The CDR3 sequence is CASSFRYDRNYGYTF. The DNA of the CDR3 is TGTGCCAGCAGTTTCAGATATGACAGGAACTATGGCTACACCTTC.

The CDR3 is CASSSTRFGLAGGQDTQYF. The CDR3, as DNA: TGTGCCAGCAGCTCAACCCGGTTCGGACTAGCGGGGGGGCAAGATACGCAGTATTTT. V usage is TRBV7-8 and J usage is TRBJ2-3, with 15 bases fitting TRBD2. The V and J ends lost 4 bases and 5 bases, in that order; junction bases with no gene match: 13. CDR3 size: 19 residues. The V gene's germline CDR1 is SGHVS and CDR2 FQNEAQ.

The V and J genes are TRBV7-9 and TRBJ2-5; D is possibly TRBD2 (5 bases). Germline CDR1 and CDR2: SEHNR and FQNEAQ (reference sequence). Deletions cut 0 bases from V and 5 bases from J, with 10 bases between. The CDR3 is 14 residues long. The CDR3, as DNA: TGTGCCAGCAGCTTAGCCCCCGGGGTGGAGACCCAGTACTTC. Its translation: CASSLAPGVETQYF.

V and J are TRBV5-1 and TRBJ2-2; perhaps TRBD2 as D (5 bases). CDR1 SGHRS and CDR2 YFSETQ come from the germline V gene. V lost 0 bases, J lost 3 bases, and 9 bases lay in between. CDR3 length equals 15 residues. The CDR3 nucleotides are TGCGCCAGCAGCTTGGTAGGGCGGGACACCGGGGAGCTGTTTTTT. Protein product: CASSLVGRDTGELFF.

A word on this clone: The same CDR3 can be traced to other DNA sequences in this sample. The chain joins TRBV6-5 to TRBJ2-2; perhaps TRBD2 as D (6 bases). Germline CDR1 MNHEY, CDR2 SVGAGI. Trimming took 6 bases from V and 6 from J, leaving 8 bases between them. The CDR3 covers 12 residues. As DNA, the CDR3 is TGTGCCAGCAGGACGGGGGCCGGGGAGCTGTTTTTT. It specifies CASRTGAGELFF.

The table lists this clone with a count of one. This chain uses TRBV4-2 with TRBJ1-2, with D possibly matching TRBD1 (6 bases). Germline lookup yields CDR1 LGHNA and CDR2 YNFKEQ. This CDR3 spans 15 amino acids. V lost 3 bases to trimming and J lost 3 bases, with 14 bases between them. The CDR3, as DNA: TGTGCCAGCAGCCAGAGGAACAGGGAAGACTATGGCTACACCTTC. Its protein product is CASSQRNREDYGYTF.